A single sample is the source of the 2 T cell receptor beta chains below, sequenced in a study of identical twins. In TCRdb, the 5' RACE reads were re-called with MiXCR into one record per CDR3 protein. The data hold under 450,000 distinct CDR3 sequences, with 15% to 20% observed a single time. Sequences were obtained from naive T cells sorted from blood. These receptors all come from a man in his forties or fifties in good health.

The genes are TRBV5-1 and TRBJ2-7; TRBD1 matches at 9 bases. V shed 4 bases, J shed 2 bases, and the junction held 7 bases outside the gene matches. Germline V CDR1 and CDR2: SGHRS, YFSETQ. The CDR3 covers 15 residues. CDR3 DNA sequence: TGCGCCAGCAGCGTGCTACAGGGGGCCACCTACGAGCAGTACTTC. It encodes CASSVLQGATYEQYF.

The CDR3 nucleotides read TGCGCCAGCAGCCCGAGGACAGGGGTTAATCAGCCCCAGCATTTT. This sequence encodes CASSPRTGVNQPQHF. The chain is built from TRBV4-1 and TRBJ1-5; 9 bases agree with TRBD1. The V gene end was trimmed by 4 bases and the J gene end by 4 bases; junction bases not matched to a gene: 5. The germline V gene encodes CDR1 MGHRA and CDR2 YSYEKL. The CDR3 loop spans 15 amino acids.